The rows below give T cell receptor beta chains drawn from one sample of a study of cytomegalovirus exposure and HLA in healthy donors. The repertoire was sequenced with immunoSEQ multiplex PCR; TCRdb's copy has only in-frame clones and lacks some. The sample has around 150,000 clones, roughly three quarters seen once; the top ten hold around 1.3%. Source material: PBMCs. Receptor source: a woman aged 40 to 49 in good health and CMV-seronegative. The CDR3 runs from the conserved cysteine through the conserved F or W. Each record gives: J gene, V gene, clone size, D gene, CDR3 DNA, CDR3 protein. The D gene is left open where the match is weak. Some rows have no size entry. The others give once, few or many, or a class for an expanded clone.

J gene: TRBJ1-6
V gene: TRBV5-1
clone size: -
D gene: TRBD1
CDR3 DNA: TGCGCCAGCAGCTTGCAGGGGGCAGAGTCACCCCTCCACTTT
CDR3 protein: CASSLQGAESPLHF

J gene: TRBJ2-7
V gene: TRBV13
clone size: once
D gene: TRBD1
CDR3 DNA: TGTGCCAGCAGCTCCGGACAGGGACCCTACGAGCAGTACTTC
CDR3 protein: CASSSGQGPYEQYF

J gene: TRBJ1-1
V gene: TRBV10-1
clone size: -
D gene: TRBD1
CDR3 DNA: TGCGCCAGCAGTGAAGGGACAGGCCGCTTTGAAGCTTTCTTT
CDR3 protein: CASSEGTGRFEAFF

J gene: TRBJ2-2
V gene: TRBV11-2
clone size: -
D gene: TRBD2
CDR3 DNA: TGTGCCAGCAGTTTCCGAAAGCGGGGGGAATCGAACACCGGGGAGCTGTTTTTT
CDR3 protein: CASSFRKRGESNTGELFF

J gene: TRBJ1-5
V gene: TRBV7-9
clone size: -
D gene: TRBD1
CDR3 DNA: TGTGCCAGCAGCCGACAGGGAAATCAGCCCCAGCATTTT
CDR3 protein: CASSRQGNQPQHF

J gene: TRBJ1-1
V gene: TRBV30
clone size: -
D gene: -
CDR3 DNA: TGTGCCTGGAACCGGGGGTCTTACACTGAAGCTTTCTTT
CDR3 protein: CAWNRGSYTEAFF

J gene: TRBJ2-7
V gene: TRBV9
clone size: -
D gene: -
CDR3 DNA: TGTGCCAGCAGCGTAGGATGGGGGCCAACCTACGAGCAGTACTTC
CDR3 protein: CASSVGWGPTYEQYF

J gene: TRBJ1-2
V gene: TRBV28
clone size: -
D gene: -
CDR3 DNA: TGTGCCAGCAGTTCGTTCCCTCTTAACTATGGCTACACCTTC
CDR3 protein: CASSSFPLNYGYTF

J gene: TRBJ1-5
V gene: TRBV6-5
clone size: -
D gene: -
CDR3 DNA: TGTGCCAGCATGAGGTCGGGAAGCAATCAGCCCCAGCATTTT
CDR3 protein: CASMRSGSNQPQHF

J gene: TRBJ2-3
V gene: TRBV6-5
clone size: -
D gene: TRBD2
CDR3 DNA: TGTGCCAGCAGTTACGGTGGGACTAGTGGATCAGATACGCAGTATTTT
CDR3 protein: CASSYGGTSGSDTQYF

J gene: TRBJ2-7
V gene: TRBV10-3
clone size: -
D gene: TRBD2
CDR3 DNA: TGTGCCATCAGTGAGACAGGACTAGCGGGGCTGACCTACGAGCAGTACTTC
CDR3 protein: CAISETGLAGLTYEQYF

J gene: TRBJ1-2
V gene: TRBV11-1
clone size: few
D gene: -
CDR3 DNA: TGTGCCAGCAGCTTAGATCGGCAATCGGGTCACACCTTC
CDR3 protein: CASSLDRQSGHTF

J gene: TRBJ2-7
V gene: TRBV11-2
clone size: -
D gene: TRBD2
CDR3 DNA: TGTGCCAGCAGACGAGCGGGGGGGCGAGAGCAGTACTTC
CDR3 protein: CASRRAGGREQYF

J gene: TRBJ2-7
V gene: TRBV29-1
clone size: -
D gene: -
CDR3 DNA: TGCAGCGTTGAGGCAGGCTCCTACGAGCAGTACTTC
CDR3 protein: CSVEAGSYEQYF

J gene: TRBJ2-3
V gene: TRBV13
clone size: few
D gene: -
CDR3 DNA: TGTGCCAGCAGCTCCCCCACAGGGATCACAGATACGCAGTATTTT
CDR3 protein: CASSSPTGITDTQYF

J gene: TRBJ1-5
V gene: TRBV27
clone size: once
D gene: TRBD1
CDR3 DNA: TGTGCCAGCAGAATGACAGGGTTGCAGCCCCAGCATTTT
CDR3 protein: CASRMTGLQPQHF

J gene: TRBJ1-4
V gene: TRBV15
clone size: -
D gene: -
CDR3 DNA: TGTGCCACCAGTAAAACTAATGAAAAACTGTTTTTT
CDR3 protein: CATSKTNEKLFF

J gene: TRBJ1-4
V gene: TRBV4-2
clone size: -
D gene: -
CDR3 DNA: TGTGCCAGCAGAGAGCAGGCACAGGCTTATGAAAAACTGTTTTTT
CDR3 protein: CASREQAQAYEKLFF

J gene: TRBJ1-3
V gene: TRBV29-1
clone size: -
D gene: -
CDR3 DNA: TGCAGCGTTTGGACAGACTCTGGAAACACCATATATTTT
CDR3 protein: CSVWTDSGNTIYF

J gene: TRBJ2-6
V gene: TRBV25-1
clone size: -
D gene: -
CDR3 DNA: TGTGCCACCGAGAAATCTGGGGCCAACGTCCTGACTTTC
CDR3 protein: CATEKSGANVLTF

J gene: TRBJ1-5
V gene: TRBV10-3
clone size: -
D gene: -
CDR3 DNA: TGTGCCATCAGCCAGACAGGTAGCAATCAGCCCCAGCATTTT
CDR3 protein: CAISQTGSNQPQHF

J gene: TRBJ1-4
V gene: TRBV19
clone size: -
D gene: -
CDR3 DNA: TGTGCCAGTAAAAAGGACAGCATGAATGAAAAACTGTTTTTT
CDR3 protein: CASKKDSMNEKLFF

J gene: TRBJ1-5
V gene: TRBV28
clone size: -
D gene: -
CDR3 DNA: TGTGCCAGCAGTCCACTTGGGGGGTTGGAGCAGCCCCAGCATTTT
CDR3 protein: CASSPLGGLEQPQHF

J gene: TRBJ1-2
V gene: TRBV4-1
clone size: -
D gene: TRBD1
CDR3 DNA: TGCGCCAGCAGGGAAGGACAGGGGGCTTTCTTTCAGTATGGCTACACCTTC
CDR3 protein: CASREGQGAFFQYGYTF

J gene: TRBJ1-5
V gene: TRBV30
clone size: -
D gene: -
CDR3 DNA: TGTGCCTGGAGTGAAGCCGGGGGGGCCGGGTCGTGGCCCCAGCATTTT
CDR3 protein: CAWSEAGGAGSWPQHF

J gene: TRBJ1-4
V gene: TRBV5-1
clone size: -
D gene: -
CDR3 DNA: TGCGCCAGCAGCACCCGGGTCGAGACTGGATATGAAAAACTGTTTTTT
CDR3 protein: CASSTRVETGYEKLFF

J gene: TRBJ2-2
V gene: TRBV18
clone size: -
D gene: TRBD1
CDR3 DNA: TGTGCCAGCTCACCGGGACAGGGCCACGGGGAGCTGTTTTTT
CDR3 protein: CASSPGQGHGELFF

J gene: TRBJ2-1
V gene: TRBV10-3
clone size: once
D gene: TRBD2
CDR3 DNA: TGTGCCATCAGTGATTCGGGGCGGGGGGAGCAGTTCTTC
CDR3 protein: CAISDSGRGEQFF